These 22 T cell receptor beta chains share one sample of origin, sequenced in a study of siplizumab effects on memory and regulatory T cells. Assay used: immunoSEQ multiplex PCR; TCRdb lists only in-frame clones, some missing. This table has approximately 84,000 clones, roughly 94% appearing once. The specimen was CD8+ T cells sorted from blood. The receptors were gathered from a human donor in good health.

This sequence joins TRBV27 and TRBJ2-1, with TRBD2 matching over 7 bases. Germline V CDR1 and CDR2: MNHEY, SMNVEV (reference sequence). The V gene end was trimmed by 0 bases and the J gene end by 9 bases; junction bases not matched to a gene: 5. This CDR3 spans 14 amino acids. Here the CDR3 DNA reads TGTGCCAGCAGTTTATCGGGGGAGGGAGGTGAGCAGTTCTTC. Amino acids: CASSLSGEGGEQFF.

The V and J genes are TRBV28 and TRBJ2-5; 7 bases line up with TRBD1. Germline assignment: CDR1 MDHEN and CDR2 SYDVKM. V lost 6 bases to trimming and J lost 5 bases; unmatched junction nucleotides: 9. The CDR3 contains 14 residues. The CDR3 loop reads CASSTTGLIETQYF. As DNA, the CDR3 is TGTGCCAGCAGCACGACAGGGTTGATCGAGACCCAGTACTTC.

The table lists this clone with a count of one. The V gene is TRBV14, the J gene TRBJ1-5, with D perhaps matching TRBD1 (5 bases). The CDR3 consists of 13 residues. Germline-derived CDR1 and CDR2 are SGHDN and FVKESK. V was trimmed by 4 bases and J by 3 bases, leaving 7 bases between them. CDR3 DNA: TGTGCCAGCAGCCGAGGGACCAATCAGCCCCAGCATTTT. The encoded protein is CASSRGTNQPQHF.

This chain links TRBV27 with TRBJ1-2; TRBD1 might be the D (5 bases). In germline, CDR1 is MNHEY, CDR2 SMNVEV (reference sequence). V lost 6 bases, J lost 0 bases, and 14 bases lay in between. The length of the CDR3 is 15 residues. The DNA for the CDR3 is TGTGCCAGCAGCCGGGGGACCTATTCTAACTATGGCTACACCTTC. It translates to CASSRGTYSNYGYTF.

The gene calls are TRBV9 and TRBJ2-1; D is unresolved. V was cut by 0 bases and J by 7 bases, with 8 bases left in between. This CDR3 has 13 residues. Germline lookup yields CDR1 SGDLS and CDR2 YYNGEE. The CDR3 DNA reads as TGTGCCAGCAGCGTAGACTCGAAGAATGAGCAGTTCTTC. Translating it yields CASSVDSKNEQFF.

The gene calls are TRBV9 and TRBJ2-1; D perhaps matches TRBD2 (6 bases). CDR3 length: 15 residues. Germline assignment: CDR1 SGDLS and CDR2 YYNGEE. V dropped 4 bases and J dropped 4 bases, with 15 bases sitting between them. CDR3 DNA: TGTGCCAGCAGCCGGGAGTCGCCCATATACAATGAGCAGTTCTTC. As protein: CASSRESPIYNEQFF.

This chain connects TRBV11-2 to TRBJ1-1; D is unresolved. CDR3 length equals 14 residues. CDR1 SGHAT and CDR2 FQNNGV come from the germline V gene. Between the trimmed V and J ends, which lost 0 bases and 5 bases, there was a span of 10 bases. The CDR3 protein is CASSLDGRGTEAFF. The CDR3 DNA is TGTGCCAGCAGCTTAGACGGGCGTGGAACTGAAGCTTTCTTT.

The rearrangement uses TRBV9 and TRBJ2-3; D tentatively reads TRBD1 or TRBD2 (5 bases each). This CDR3 region has 16 residues. Trimming cost V 0 bases and J 5 bases, with 16 bases left between them. Germline V gene lookup returns CDR1 SGDLS and CDR2 YYNGEE. CDR3 DNA sequence: TGTGCCAGCAGCGTAGGCCACTATATGAGGGGAGATACGCAGTATTTT. This sequence encodes CASSVGHYMRGDTQYF.

This clone has just one count. The chain employs TRBV19 and TRBJ2-7; D remains unclear. V lost 9 bases to trimming and J lost 7 bases, with 19 bases between them. The CDR3 is 13 amino acids. Germline assignment: CDR1 LNHDA and CDR2 SQIVND (reference sequence). The CDR3 loop reads CASAAIVGREQYF. CDR3 nucleotide sequence: TGTGCCAGCGCCGCGATAGTTGGCAGGGAGCAGTACTTC.

The CDR3 nucleotides are TGTGCCAGCAGTTTATCCCTCTGGGATTGGGACGGTCACACTGAAGCTTTCTTT. Encoded protein: CASSLSLWDWDGHTEAFF. The rearrangement uses TRBV28 and TRBJ1-1; a weak D match, TRBD1 (5 bases). V was pared by 1 base and J by 3 bases, with 21 bases between. Germline CDR1 and CDR2: MDHEN and SYDVKM. The CDR3 covers 18 residues.

This sequence joins TRBV5-1 and TRBJ2-6; TRBD2 might be the D (5 bases). The CDR3 runs to 15 residues. Trimming shortened V by 0 bases and J by 1 base, and 5 bases separated the two germline ends. CDR1 and CDR2 from the germline V gene are SGHRS and YFSETQ. The CDR3 coding sequence is TGCGCCAGCAGCTTGGCGGGGTCTGGGGCCAACGTCCTGACTTTC. It encodes CASSLAGSGANVLTF.

This rearrangement joins TRBV9 to TRBJ2-1; TRBD2 agrees at 13 bases. Germline V gene data show CDR1 as SGDLS and CDR2 as YYNGEE. The CDR3 runs to 17 residues. Trimming at V came to 3 bases and at J to 0 bases, leaving 3 bases not matched to a gene. The CDR3 spells CASSAGTSGISYNEQFF. The CDR3 region has the DNA TGTGCCAGCAGCGCAGGGACTAGCGGGATCTCCTACAATGAGCAGTTCTTC.

The chain couples TRBV4-1 to TRBJ2-7; D not resolved. This CDR3 comprises 12 residues. The germline gives CDR1 MGHRA, CDR2 YSYEKL. Trimming shortened V by 0 bases and J by 5 bases, and 5 bases separated the two germline ends. This chain's CDR3 is CASSQDRDEQYF. The CDR3 nucleotides read TGCGCCAGCAGCCAAGATAGGGACGAGCAGTACTTC.

The CDR3 coding sequence is TGTGCCTGGGAACGGGAGCGAATCACCGGGGAGCTGTTTTTT. Encoded protein: CAWERERITGELFF. The genes are TRBV30 and TRBJ2-2; D possibly corresponds to TRBD2 (6 bases). V dropped 5 bases and J dropped 4 bases, with 14 bases sitting between them. From germline, CDR1 is GTSNPN and CDR2 SVGIG (reference sequence). The CDR3 is 14 amino acids.

J is TRBJ2-1 and V is TRBV2; TRBD2 matches at 13 bases. Germline trimming cut 10 bases from V and 8 bases from J; bases unmatched to any gene: 8. This CDR3 is 14 amino acids long. Germline lookup yields CDR1 SNHLY and CDR2 FYNNEI. The CDR3 spells CAKELAGGPHEQFF. CDR3 nucleotide sequence: TGTGCCAAAGAACTAGCGGGAGGGCCCCATGAGCAGTTCTTC.

The chain is built from TRBV5-1 and TRBJ2-5, with 7 bases lining up with TRBD2. The CDR3 covers 17 residues. The ends lost 4 bases at V and 5 bases at J; junction bases unmatched: 17. The germline gives CDR1 SGHRS, CDR2 YFSETQ. The CDR3 protein is CASSPGPSGWEGETQYF. Here the CDR3 DNA reads TGCGCCAGCAGCCCTGGTCCTAGCGGCTGGGAGGGGGAGACCCAGTACTTC. Full variable domain (missing parts from reference TRBV5-1 and TRBJ2-5): KAGVTQTPRYLIKTRGQQVTLSCSPISGHRSVSWYQQTPGQGLQFLFEYFSETQRNKGNFPGRFSGRQFSNSRSEMNVSTLELGDSALYLCASSPGPSGWEGETQYFGPGTRLLVL.

The gene calls are TRBV10-1 and TRBJ2-1; 7 bases match TRBD2. Germline-derived CDR1 and CDR2 are WNHNN and SYGVQD (reference sequence). V lost 2 bases and J lost 4; bases outside the gene matches: 5. The length of the CDR3 is 15 residues. The CDR3 region has the DNA TGCGCCAGCAGTGAGCTTGCGGGAGAATACAATGAGCAGTTCTTC. Amino acid sequence: CASSELAGEYNEQFF.

This chain connects TRBV27 to TRBJ1-1, with unresolved D. With 5 bases removed from V and 6 bases from J, the gap between germline ends came to 19 bases. The CDR3 runs to 15 residues. CDR1 and CDR2 from the germline V gene are MNHEY and SMNVEV (reference sequence). The CDR3 is CASSPTLINRAEAFF. Written as DNA, the CDR3 is TGTGCCAGCAGTCCCACCCTAATAAATCGAGCTGAAGCTTTCTTT.

This chain links TRBV7-9 with TRBJ2-2; D is unresolved. The germline V gene encodes CDR1 SEHNR and CDR2 FQNEAQ (reference sequence). V dropped 3 bases and J dropped 6 bases, with 8 bases sitting between them. This CDR3 is built from 13 residues. The CDR3 DNA reads TGTGCCAGCAGCTTGGAGAGAGCCGGGGAGCTGTTTTTT. This gives the protein CASSLERAGELFF.

This rearrangement joins TRBV7-8 to TRBJ2-1, with 12 bases lining up with TRBD2. J lost 8 bases, V lost 4 bases, and 15 bases had no gene match. This CDR3 contains 18 residues. The V gene's germline CDR1 is SGHVS and CDR2 FQNEAQ. For the CDR3, the DNA is TGTGCCAGCAGCTCTGGACTAGCGGGAAGGGTGACGGTTGATGAGCAGTTCTTC. Residues: CASSSGLAGRVTVDEQFF. Drawing the rest from reference TRBV7-8 and TRBJ2-1, the complete variable domain is GAGVSQSPRYKVAKRGQDVALRCDPISGHVSLFWYQQALGQGPEFLTYFQNEAQLDKSGLPSDRFFAERPEGSVSTLKIQRTQQEDSAVYLCASSSGLAGRVTVDEQFFGPGTRLTVL.

The V gene is TRBV5-6, the J gene TRBJ2-1; 8 positions match TRBD2. Germline values: CDR1 SGHDT, CDR2 YYEEEE. With V trimmed by 1 base and J by 6 bases, 6 bases remained unmatched. This CDR3 comprises 15 residues. The chain's CDR3 is CASSLTNGRVNEQFF. The CDR3 region has the DNA TGTGCCAGCAGCTTGACTAACGGGAGGGTCAATGAGCAGTTCTTC. Combining the CDR3 with reference TRBV5-6 and TRBJ2-1 gives the whole variable domain DAGVTQSPTHLIKTRGQQVTLRCSPKSGHDTVSWYQQALGQGPQFIFQYYEEEERQRGNFPDRFSGHQFPNYSSELNVNALLLGDSALYLCASSLTNGRVNEQFFGPGTRLTVL.

The genes are TRBV14 and TRBJ1-1; D gene unclear. Germline CDR1 reads SGHDN; CDR2 reads FVKESK. Trimming cost V 2 bases and J 1 base, with 8 bases left between them. The CDR3 is 14 amino acids. The CDR3 DNA reads TGTGCCAGCAGCCAATTTTTCGGGAACACTGAAGCTTTCTTT. This translates into CASSQFFGNTEAFF.